The rows below give T cell receptor beta chains drawn from one sample of a study of blood T cell repertoires in COVID-19. TCRdb's table, derived via immunoSEQ multiplex PCR, lists solely in-frame clones and lacks some. The sample has about 130,000 clones; roughly 80% are singletons. Sequencing was done on a sample of peripheral blood. Receptor source: a woman in her fifties or sixties with acute or convalescent COVID-19. The CDR3 runs from the conserved cysteine through the conserved F or W. A D gene is named only where the DNA matches it firmly. The size field is filled for only some rows; it gives once, few, many or a size class.

clone_size: .
v_call: TRBV2
j_call: TRBJ1-1
d_call: .
cdr3_aa: CASIGRGGDTEAFF
cdr3_nt: TGTGCCAGCATCGGACGGGGAGGGGACACTGAAGCTTTCTTT

clone_size: .
v_call: TRBV5-1
j_call: TRBJ2-3
d_call: .
cdr3_aa: CASSLAVTASTDTQYF
cdr3_nt: TGCGCCAGCAGCTTGGCCGTGACTGCTAGCACAGATACGCAGTATTTT

clone_size: once
v_call: TRBV11-2
j_call: TRBJ2-2
d_call: .
cdr3_aa: CASRGLRRANTGELFF
cdr3_nt: TGTGCCAGCAGGGGACTGAGACGGGCGAACACCGGGGAGCTGTTTTTT

clone_size: once
v_call: TRBV12-3/TRBV12-4
j_call: TRBJ1-2
d_call: .
cdr3_aa: CASSLISGRGYTF
cdr3_nt: TGTGCCAGCAGTTTGATTTCTGGCAGGGGTTACACCTTC

clone_size: .
v_call: TRBV5-1
j_call: TRBJ1-2
d_call: .
cdr3_aa: CASSSTDGLNYGYTF
cdr3_nt: TGCGCCAGCAGCTCCACTGACGGACTAAACTATGGCTACACCTTC

clone_size: .
v_call: TRBV6-5
j_call: TRBJ1-1
d_call: TRBD1
cdr3_aa: CASSLDRGGTEAFF
cdr3_nt: TGTGCCAGCAGCCTTGACAGGGGAGGGACTGAAGCTTTCTTT

clone_size: .
v_call: TRBV11-3
j_call: TRBJ2-1
d_call: TRBD1
cdr3_aa: CASSLGRGPDPKQFF
cdr3_nt: TGTGCCAGCAGCTTAGGCAGGGGGCCCGACCCAAAGCAGTTCTTC

clone_size: .
v_call: TRBV30
j_call: TRBJ1-4
d_call: .
cdr3_aa: CAWSPSVTAPFFF
cdr3_nt: TGTGCCTGGAGCCCCTCGGTCACTGCTCCCTTTTTTTTT

clone_size: .
v_call: TRBV10-3
j_call: TRBJ1-1
d_call: .
cdr3_aa: CAISSGTFEAFF
cdr3_nt: TGTGCCATCAGTTCCGGGACTTTTGAAGCTTTCTTT

clone_size: .
v_call: TRBV6-5
j_call: TRBJ1-1
d_call: .
cdr3_aa: CASSLQSVWTEAFF
cdr3_nt: TGTGCCAGCAGCTTACAATCTGTCTGGACTGAAGCTTTCTTT

clone_size: .
v_call: TRBV24-1
j_call: TRBJ1-2
d_call: .
cdr3_aa: CATGGRGNYGYTF
cdr3_nt: TGTGCCACCGGAGGAAGGGGGAACTATGGCTACACCTTC

clone_size: .
v_call: TRBV5-1
j_call: TRBJ1-1
d_call: .
cdr3_aa: CASSPGGGKTEAFF
cdr3_nt: TGCGCCAGCAGCCCCGGGGGAGGGAAAACTGAAGCTTTCTTT

clone_size: .
v_call: TRBV9
j_call: TRBJ1-1
d_call: .
cdr3_aa: CASSPTANTEAFF
cdr3_nt: TGTGCCAGCAGCCCGACAGCCAACACTGAAGCTTTCTTT

clone_size: .
v_call: TRBV9
j_call: TRBJ1-1
d_call: .
cdr3_aa: CASSLTGNTEAFF
cdr3_nt: TGTGCCAGCAGCCTCACGGGAAACACTGAAGCTTTCTTT

clone_size: .
v_call: TRBV10-3
j_call: TRBJ2-1
d_call: .
cdr3_aa: CAISESRREQFF
cdr3_nt: TGTGCCATCAGTGAGTCCCGTCGTGAGCAGTTCTTC

clone_size: .
v_call: TRBV7-9
j_call: TRBJ1-1
d_call: .
cdr3_aa: CASSLGPVGTEAFF
cdr3_nt: TGTGCCAGCAGCTTAGGGCCAGTTGGCACTGAAGCTTTCTTT

clone_size: .
v_call: TRBV19
j_call: TRBJ2-5
d_call: .
cdr3_aa: CASSIRARTQETQYF
cdr3_nt: TGTGCCAGTAGTATCAGGGCGAGAACCCAAGAGACCCAGTACTTC

clone_size: .
v_call: TRBV6-5
j_call: TRBJ1-1
d_call: .
cdr3_aa: CASPELPGSTEAFF
cdr3_nt: TGTGCCAGCCCCGAACTGCCGGGGAGCACTGAAGCTTTCTTT

clone_size: .
v_call: TRBV5-6
j_call: TRBJ2-6
d_call: .
cdr3_aa: CASSSGGGANVLTF
cdr3_nt: TGTGCCAGCAGCTCCGGGGGTGGGGCCAACGTCCTGACTTTC

clone_size: once
v_call: TRBV19
j_call: TRBJ2-1
d_call: TRBD1
cdr3_aa: CASSIDRGRTNEQFF
cdr3_nt: TGTGCCAGTAGTATAGACAGGGGGCGTACCAATGAGCAGTTCTTC

clone_size: few
v_call: TRBV28
j_call: TRBJ1-5
d_call: .
cdr3_aa: CASSLGTHHQPQHF
cdr3_nt: TGTGCCAGCAGTTTAGGGACTCACCATCAGCCCCAGCATTTT

clone_size: .
v_call: TRBV30
j_call: TRBJ2-1
d_call: .
cdr3_aa: CAWIAESSYNEQFF
cdr3_nt: TGTGCCTGGATAGCGGAAAGCTCCTACAATGAGCAGTTCTTC

clone_size: .
v_call: TRBV27
j_call: TRBJ2-1
d_call: .
cdr3_aa: CASRPPRDRGGYDEQFF
cdr3_nt: TGTGCCAGCAGACCCCCTCGTGACAGGGGAGGGTACGATGAGCAGTTCTTC

clone_size: .
v_call: TRBV12-5
j_call: TRBJ2-7
d_call: .
cdr3_aa: CASVRYREGSSYEQYF
cdr3_nt: TGTGCTAGTGTTCGTTACAGGGAGGGTAGCTCCTACGAGCAGTACTTC

clone_size: .
v_call: TRBV30
j_call: TRBJ1-3
d_call: TRBD1
cdr3_aa: CAWGRQGQNTIYF
cdr3_nt: TGTGCCTGGGGTCGACAGGGTCAAAACACCATATATTTT

clone_size: .
v_call: TRBV5-5
j_call: TRBJ2-6
d_call: TRBD1
cdr3_aa: CASSVRQGSGANVLTF
cdr3_nt: TGTGCCAGCAGCGTGAGACAGGGCTCTGGGGCCAACGTCCTGACTTTC

clone_size: .
v_call: TRBV2
j_call: TRBJ1-2
d_call: TRBD1
cdr3_aa: CATRDSQPNYGYTF
cdr3_nt: TGTGCCACCAGGGACAGCCAACCTAACTATGGCTACACCTTC

clone_size: .
v_call: TRBV10-2
j_call: TRBJ2-1
d_call: .
cdr3_aa: CASSEGVTSEQFF
cdr3_nt: TGCGCCAGCAGTGAGGGAGTTACAAGTGAGCAGTTCTTC

clone_size: once
v_call: TRBV27
j_call: TRBJ2-7
d_call: .
cdr3_aa: CASSIQGIPYEQYF
cdr3_nt: TGTGCCAGCAGTATTCAGGGGATCCCCTACGAGCAGTACTTC

clone_size: few
v_call: TRBV6-1
j_call: TRBJ1-5
d_call: .
cdr3_aa: CASSANRVFSNQPQHF
cdr3_nt: TGTGCCAGCAGTGCAAACAGGGTTTTTAGCAATCAGCCCCAGCATTTT

clone_size: once
v_call: TRBV19
j_call: TRBJ1-2
d_call: .
cdr3_aa: CASLGAHYGYTF
cdr3_nt: TGTGCCAGCCTGGGGGCCCACTATGGCTACACCTTC

clone_size: .
v_call: TRBV7-2
j_call: TRBJ2-5
d_call: .
cdr3_aa: CASSLAQAQETQYF
cdr3_nt: TGTGCCAGCAGCTTAGCACAGGCCCAAGAGACCCAGTACTTC

clone_size: .
v_call: TRBV29-1
j_call: TRBJ1-1
d_call: TRBD1
cdr3_aa: CSVAGGTGGTNTEAFF
cdr3_nt: TGCAGCGTTGCTGGTGGGACAGGGGGCACGAACACTGAAGCTTTCTTT

clone_size: .
v_call: TRBV3-1/TRBV3-2
j_call: TRBJ2-3
d_call: TRBD2
cdr3_aa: CASSPALLAGGGDTQYF
cdr3_nt: TGTGCCAGCAGCCCAGCTCTACTAGCGGGGGGTGGTGATACGCAGTATTTT

clone_size: .
v_call: TRBV24-1
j_call: TRBJ2-3
d_call: .
cdr3_aa: CATSDRSPGNTDTQYF
cdr3_nt: TGTGCCACCAGTGATCGTTCCCCGGGGAACACAGATACGCAGTATTTT

clone_size: few
v_call: TRBV6-6
j_call: TRBJ1-4
d_call: TRBD1
cdr3_aa: CASSYLDRVGEKLFF
cdr3_nt: TGTGCCAGCAGTTACCTTGACAGGGTGGGGGAAAAACTGTTTTTT

clone_size: once
v_call: TRBV30
j_call: TRBJ1-1
d_call: .
cdr3_aa: CAWNPPGSHPNTEAFF
cdr3_nt: TGTGCCTGGAACCCACCGGGGAGCCATCCGAACACTGAAGCTTTCTTT

clone_size: .
v_call: TRBV30
j_call: TRBJ1-5
d_call: .
cdr3_aa: CAWSRGITGQPQHF
cdr3_nt: TGTGCCTGGAGTCGAGGGATTACGGGTCAGCCCCAGCATTTT

clone_size: once
v_call: TRBV7-8
j_call: TRBJ1-1
d_call: .
cdr3_aa: CASSSVSARLNTEAFF
cdr3_nt: TGTGCCAGCAGCTCCGTCAGCGCGAGATTGAACACTGAAGCTTTCTTT

clone_size: once
v_call: TRBV5-3
j_call: TRBJ1-4
d_call: .
cdr3_aa: CARSFGLVGEKLFF
cdr3_nt: TGTGCCAGAAGCTTTGGACTTGTAGGGGAAAAACTGTTTTTT

clone_size: .
v_call: TRBV27
j_call: TRBJ2-7
d_call: .
cdr3_aa: CASRRGPGGYEQYF
cdr3_nt: TGTGCCAGCAGAAGGGGCCCCGGGGGATACGAGCAGTACTTC

clone_size: .
v_call: TRBV19
j_call: TRBJ1-4
d_call: .
cdr3_aa: CASSLLTKDRHNEKLFF
cdr3_nt: TGTGCCAGTAGCCTACTCACCAAAGACAGGCACAATGAAAAACTGTTTTTT

clone_size: .
v_call: TRBV11-3
j_call: TRBJ2-2
d_call: TRBD2
cdr3_aa: CASSAGLGSTGELFF
cdr3_nt: TGTGCCAGCAGCGCCGGACTAGGAAGTACCGGGGAGCTGTTTTTT

clone_size: .
v_call: TRBV19
j_call: TRBJ1-1
d_call: TRBD1
cdr3_aa: CASSIRQGAEAFF
cdr3_nt: TGTGCCAGTAGTATAAGACAGGGAGCTGAAGCTTTCTTT

clone_size: .
v_call: TRBV19
j_call: TRBJ2-3
d_call: .
cdr3_aa: CASSIFGPSTDTQYF
cdr3_nt: TGTGCCAGTAGTATCTTCGGTCCTAGCACAGATACGCAGTATTTT

clone_size: .
v_call: TRBV13
j_call: TRBJ2-1
d_call: TRBD1
cdr3_aa: CASSLDRSFYNEQFF
cdr3_nt: TGTGCCAGCAGCTTGGACAGGTCTTTCTACAATGAGCAGTTCTTC

clone_size: .
v_call: TRBV11-2
j_call: TRBJ1-2
d_call: .
cdr3_aa: CASSLDLQGFYGYTF
cdr3_nt: TGTGCCAGCAGCTTAGATCTGCAGGGCTTCTATGGCTACACCTTC

clone_size: .
v_call: TRBV5-1
j_call: TRBJ2-5
d_call: TRBD1
cdr3_aa: CASSIGGQDQETQYF
cdr3_nt: TGCGCCAGCAGCATTGGGGGACAGGATCAAGAGACCCAGTACTTC

clone_size: .
v_call: TRBV6-5
j_call: TRBJ1-5
d_call: TRBD1
cdr3_aa: CASGVTGGNQPQHF
cdr3_nt: TGTGCCAGCGGGGTAACAGGGGGCAATCAGCCCCAGCATTTT

clone_size: few
v_call: TRBV28
j_call: TRBJ1-2
d_call: .
cdr3_aa: CASSLSATNGYTF
cdr3_nt: TGTGCCAGCAGTTTAAGTGCTACGAATGGCTACACCTTC